The 13 T cell receptor beta chains below all came from one sample that was sequenced in a study of PD-1 blockade in classical Hodgkin lymphoma. Time point specified: cycle 4 day 1 (C4D1), after more than 5 weeks of nivolumab. All patients experienced relapse after autologous stem cell transplantation, and brentuximab vedotin exposure was variable. Only in-frame clones appear in the TCRdb table, and some are missing; sequencing was by immunoSEQ multiplex PCR. The top ten clones hold around 2% of a sample with about 94,000 clones, under 95% of them seen once. The material was peripheral blood mononuclear cells (PBMCs), obtained before the fourth cycle of nivolumab. These receptors all come from a human donor with classical Hodgkin lymphoma.

The chain uses TRBV5-6 and TRBJ1-1; no clear D. Germline CDR1 reads SGHDT; CDR2 reads YYEEEE. The CDR3 is 14 residues long. Trimming removed 1 base from V and 1 base from J, with 8 bases in between. CDR3 residues: CASSLRAGNTEAFF. As DNA, the CDR3 is TGTGCCAGCAGCTTGCGAGCGGGGAACACTGAAGCTTTCTTT.

The V gene is TRBV5-8, the J gene TRBJ2-3; TRBD2 might be the D (5 bases). Germline loops: CDR1 SGHTS, CDR2 YDEGEE. CDR3 length: 15 amino acids. Deletions cut 0 bases from V and 5 bases from J, with 13 bases between. This CDR3 reads CASSLGGQVIDTQYF. CDR3 DNA sequence: TGTGCCAGCAGCTTGGGAGGGCAGGTGATAGATACGCAGTATTTT. The variable domain in full, completed from reference TRBV5-8 and TRBJ2-3, reads EAGVTQSPTHLIKTRGQQATLRCSPISGHTSVYWYQQALGLGLQFLLWYDEGEERNRGNFPPRFSGRQFPNYSSELNVNALELEDSALYLCASSLGGQVIDTQYFGPGTRLTVL.

This rearrangement joins TRBV7-9 to TRBJ2-7; D is perhaps TRBD1 (6 bases). This CDR3 region has 14 residues. Germline values: CDR1 SEHNR, CDR2 FQNEAQ (reference sequence). CDR3: CAGAPGPSSYEQYF. DNA for the CDR3: TGTGCGGGGGCCCCAGGCCCCTCTTCCTACGAGCAGTACTTC.

The V and J genes are TRBV27 and TRBJ1-2; 7 bases line up with TRBD1. V was clipped by 6 bases and J by 6 bases; unmatched bases: 4. Germline values: CDR1 MNHEY, CDR2 SMNVEV (reference sequence). CDR3 length equals 12 residues. Here the CDR3 DNA reads TGTGCCAGCAGCAGTACAGGGGATGGCTACACCTTC. This gives the protein CASSSTGDGYTF.

CDR3 DNA sequence: TGTGCCAGTAGTACCCCCCGCCCTGGGGTAGGCCAAGAGACCCAGTACTTC. It codes for CASSTPRPGVGQETQYF. V is TRBV19 and J is TRBJ2-5; D unresolved. The CDR3 runs to 17 residues. V was clipped by 4 bases and J by 1 base, with 19 bases between them. Germline CDR1 LNHDA, CDR2 SQIVND (reference sequence).

The CDR3 DNA sequence: TGTGCCAGCAAGTTATCCGGGGGGGGCTATGGCTACACCTTC. Protein: CASKLSGGGYGYTF. The chain employs TRBV27 and TRBJ1-2; D possibly corresponds to TRBD1 (5 bases). The germline gives CDR1 MNHEY, CDR2 SMNVEV (reference sequence). V lost 7 bases and J 4 bases, leaving 16 bases between the germline ends. CDR3 size: 14 residues.

The rearrangement joins TRBV6-5 to TRBJ2-1; weak D call: TRBD2 (6 bases). Per the germline V gene, CDR1 is MNHEY and CDR2 is SVGAGI. The CDR3 covers 14 residues. V lost 4 bases and J lost 12, with 19 bases in between. The CDR3 DNA sequence: TGTGCCAGCAGTTTCTTCCACGGAGGAGCGGGGCAGTTCTTC. Encoded protein: CASSFFHGGAGQFF.

This clone was picked up one time. The sample contains more than one DNA sequence encoding this CDR3. The chain employs TRBV30 and TRBJ1-2, with 7 bases identical to TRBD1. The CDR3 is made up of 18 amino acids. V dropped 4 bases and J dropped 1; count of bases not matched to a gene: 18. Germline CDR1 GTSNPN, CDR2 SVGIG (reference sequence). CDR3 in DNA: TGTGCCTGGACCAAACAAGTCCTGGGGCAGGGGGTTAACTATGGCTACACCTTC. Translating it yields CAWTKQVLGQGVNYGYTF.

The rearrangement uses TRBV4-1 and TRBJ2-7; tentatively, D is TRBD1 (6 bases). CDR1 is MGHRA and CDR2 is YSYEKL in the germline V gene. The CDR3 is made up of 16 amino acids. The V end lost 1 base, the J end lost 4 bases, and 17 bases lay between the germline ends. The CDR3 DNA sequence: TGCGCCAGCAGCCAAGGTTCCAGGGGACATGCATACGAGCAGTACTTC. This translates into CASSQGSRGHAYEQYF.

The chain employs TRBV9 and TRBJ1-2, with 8 bases lining up with TRBD1. Unmatched junction bases numbered 6, after V lost 3 bases and J lost 8 bases. The CDR3 spans 13 residues. Germline CDR1 reads SGDLS; CDR2 reads YYNGEE. CDR3: CASSADRVEGYTF. The DNA of the CDR3 is TGTGCCAGCAGCGCGGACAGGGTTGAGGGCTACACCTTC. Variable domain in full (rest from reference TRBV9 and TRBJ1-2): DSGVTQTPKHLITATGQRVTLRCSPRSGDLSVYWYQQSLDQGLQFLIQYYNGEERAKGNILERFSAQQFPDLHSELNLSSLELGDSALYFCASSADRVEGYTFGSGTRLTVV.

V is TRBV9 and J is TRBJ2-1, with D hard to call. The germline V gene has CDR1 SGDLS and CDR2 YYNGEE. The length of the CDR3 is 13 residues. Between the trimmed V and J ends, which lost 4 bases and 8 bases, there was a span of 13 bases. CDR3 bases: TGTGCCAGCAGCATCGCCCACGTGGATGAGCAGTTCTTC. This gives the protein CASSIAHVDEQFF.

This clone was observed a single time. The chain combines TRBV28 with TRBJ1-1; maybe TRBD1 (5 bases). This CDR3 comprises 14 residues. V dropped 8 bases and J dropped 0 bases, with 13 bases sitting between them. The germline gives CDR1 MDHEN, CDR2 SYDVKM. CDR3 DNA: TGTGCCAGCCAATTACAGGCAATGAACACTGAAGCTTTCTTT. Amino acids: CASQLQAMNTEAFF.

The chain couples TRBV18 to TRBJ2-6; D is unclear. Germline assignment: CDR1 KGHSH and CDR2 LQKENI. The CDR3 consists of 15 residues. V lost 3 bases and J 2 bases, leaving 8 bases between the germline ends. The CDR3 coding sequence is TGTGCCAGCTCACCCGGTCTCCCTGGGGCCAACGTCCTGACTTTC. This gives the protein CASSPGLPGANVLTF.